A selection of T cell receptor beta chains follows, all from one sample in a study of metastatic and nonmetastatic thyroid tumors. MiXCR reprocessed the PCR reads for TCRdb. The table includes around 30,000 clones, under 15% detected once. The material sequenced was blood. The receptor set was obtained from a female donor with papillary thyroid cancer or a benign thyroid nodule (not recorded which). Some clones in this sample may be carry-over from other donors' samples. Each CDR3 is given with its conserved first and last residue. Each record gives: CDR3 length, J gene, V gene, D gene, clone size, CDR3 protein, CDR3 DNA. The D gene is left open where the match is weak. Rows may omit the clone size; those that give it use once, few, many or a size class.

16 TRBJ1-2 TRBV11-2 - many CASSANRMDLNYGYTF TGTGCCAGCAGCGCGAACCGCATGGACCTCAACTATGGCTACACCTTC
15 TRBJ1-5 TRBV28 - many CASYWGGSSNQPQHF TGTGCCAGCTATTGGGGGGGCTCGAGCAATCAGCCCCAGCATTTT
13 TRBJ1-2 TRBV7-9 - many CASSFEQGGGYTF TGTGCCAGCAGCTTCGAACAGGGAGGTGGCTACACCTTC
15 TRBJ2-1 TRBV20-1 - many CSARDEERHYNEQFF TGCAGTGCTAGAGATGAGGAGCGGCACTACAATGAGCAGTTCTTC
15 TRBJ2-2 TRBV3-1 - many CASSLSGGQAGELFF TGTGCCAGCAGCTTATCGGGAGGACAGGCCGGGGAGCTGTTTTTT
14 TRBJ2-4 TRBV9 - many CASSVGSGVNIQYF TGTGCCAGCAGCGTAGGGTCGGGGGTGAACATTCAGTACTTC
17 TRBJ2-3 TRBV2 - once CATPTGTGTHGTYTQYF TGTGCCACCCCGACCGGGACGGGAACCCACGGGACATATACGCAGTATTTT
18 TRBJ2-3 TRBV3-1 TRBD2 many CASSHYGLAGGVTDTQYF TGTGCCAGCAGCCATTATGGACTAGCGGGAGGAGTAACAGATACGCAGTATTTT
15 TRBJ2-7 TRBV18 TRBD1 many CASSLREDRYYEQYF TGTGCCAGCTCCCTTCGTGAGGACAGGTACTACGAGCAGTACTTC
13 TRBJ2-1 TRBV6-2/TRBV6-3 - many CASSYISGNEQFF TGTGCCAGCAGTTACATCTCAGGGAATGAGCAGTTCTTC
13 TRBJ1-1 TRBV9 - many CASSVAQGGEAFF TGTGCCAGCAGCGTAGCGCAGGGAGGAGAAGCTTTCTTT
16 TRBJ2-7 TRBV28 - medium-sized CASSGAGHPISYEQYF TGTGCCAGCAGTGGGGCCGGACACCCGATCTCCTACGAGCAGTACTTC
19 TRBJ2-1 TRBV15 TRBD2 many CATSIAQTSAGVWYNEQFF TGTGCCACCAGCATAGCCCAAACTAGCGCGGGAGTGTGGTACAATGAGCAGTTCTTC
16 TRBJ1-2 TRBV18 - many CASKPTSTLTNYGYTF TGTGCCAGCAAGCCCACCTCCACCCTTACCAACTATGGCTACACCTTC
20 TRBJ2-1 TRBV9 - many CASSVVPPLLFFRLGSEQFF TGTGCCAGCAGCGTAGTCCCCCCACTACTATTTTTTCGGCTTGGCAGTGAGCAGTTCTTC
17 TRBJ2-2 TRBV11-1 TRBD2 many CASSQPSRERNTGELFF TGTGCCAGCAGCCAACCTTCGCGGGAGAGGAACACCGGGGAGCTGTTTTTT
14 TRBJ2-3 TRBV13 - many CASSFNTGTDTQYF TGTGCCAGCAGCTTTAATACAGGGACCGATACGCAGTATTTT
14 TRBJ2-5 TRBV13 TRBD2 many CASSPPGGGETQYF TGTGCCAGCAGCCCACCGGGCGGGGGAGAGACCCAGTACTTC
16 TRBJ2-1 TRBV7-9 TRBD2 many CASSRRTSGSFDEQFF TGTGCCAGCAGCCGACGGACTAGCGGGAGTTTCGATGAGCAGTTCTTC
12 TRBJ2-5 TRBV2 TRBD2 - CVGGRARETQYF TGCGTGGGAGGGAGGGCCCGCGAGACCCAGTACTTC
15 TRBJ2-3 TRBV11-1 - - CASSETSLGTDTQYF TGTGCCAGCAGCGAGACTAGTCTAGGGACAGATACGCAGTATTTT
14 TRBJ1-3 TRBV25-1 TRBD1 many CASSATGSGNTIYF TGTGCCAGCAGTGCGACAGGGTCTGGAAACACCATATATTTT
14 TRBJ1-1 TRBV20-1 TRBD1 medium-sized CSARDPGQLTEAFF TGCAGTGCTAGAGACCCGGGACAGCTCACTGAAGCTTTCTTT
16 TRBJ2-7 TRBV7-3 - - CASPEGRRQWPYEQYF TGTGCCAGTCCCGAGGGACGGCGACAGTGGCCCTACGAGCAGTACTTC
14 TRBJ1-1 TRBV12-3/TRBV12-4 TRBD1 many CASSPTGVRTEAFF TGTGCCAGCAGCCCTACAGGGGTTAGAACTGAAGCTTTCTTT
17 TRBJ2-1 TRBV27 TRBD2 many CASTPRLAGGRPDEQFF TGTGCCAGCACCCCCCGACTAGCGGGAGGCCGACCCGATGAGCAGTTCTTC
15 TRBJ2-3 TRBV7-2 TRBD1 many CASSARGPSGDTQYF TGTGCCAGCAGCGCCAGGGGGCCCTCGGGGGATACGCAGTATTTT
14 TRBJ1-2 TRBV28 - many CASSLEQDNYGYTF TGTGCCAGCAGTTTAGAACAGGACAATTATGGCTACACCTTC
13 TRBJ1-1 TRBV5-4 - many CASSLDTNTEAFF TGTGCCAGCAGCCTCGACACTAACACTGAAGCTTTCTTT
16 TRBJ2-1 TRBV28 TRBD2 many CASSPITSGIYNEQFF TGTGCCAGCAGTCCCATTACTAGCGGGATATACAATGAGCAGTTCTTC
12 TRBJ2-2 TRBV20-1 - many CSARGSIGELFF TGCAGTGCTAGGGGGAGCATAGGGGAGCTGTTTTTT
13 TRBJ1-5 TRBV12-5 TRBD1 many CASAGQGNQPQHF TGTGCTAGTGCCGGACAGGGGAATCAGCCCCAGCATTTT
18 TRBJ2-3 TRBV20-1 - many CSARDPVRADTSTDTQYF TGCAGTGCTAGAGATCCGGTGAGAGCGGACACTAGCACAGATACGCAGTATTTT
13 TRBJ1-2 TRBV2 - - CASSERTDYGYTF TGTGCCAGCAGTGAAAGGACTGATTACGGCTACACCTTC
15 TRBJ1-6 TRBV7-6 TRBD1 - CASSLGAGGNSPLHF TGTGCCAGCAGCTTAGGGGCAGGGGGTAATTCACCCCTCCACTTT
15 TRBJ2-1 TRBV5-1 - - CASIREPHSYNEQFF TGCGCCAGCATAAGGGAGCCACACTCCTACAATGAGCAGTTCTTC
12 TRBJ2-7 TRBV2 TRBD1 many CASSNTGGEQYF TGTGCCAGCAGTAACACAGGGGGCGAGCAGTACTTC
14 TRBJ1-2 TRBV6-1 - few CASTQQQGSGGYTF TGTGCCAGCACCCAGCAGCAGGGTTCTGGTGGCTACACCTTC
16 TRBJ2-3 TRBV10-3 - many CAIRGDTFSSTDTQYF TGTGCCATCAGAGGTGACACCTTCTCTAGCACAGATACGCAGTATTTT
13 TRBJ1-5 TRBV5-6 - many CASSQGGHQPQHF TGTGCCAGCAGCCAGGGAGGGCATCAGCCCCAGCATTTT
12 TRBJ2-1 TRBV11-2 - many CASSPSYNEQFF TGTGCCAGCAGCCCCTCGTACAATGAGCAGTTCTTC
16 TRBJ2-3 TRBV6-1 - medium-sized CASSEWGGASTDTQYF TGTGCCAGCAGTGAATGGGGCGGAGCGAGCACAGATACGCAGTATTTT
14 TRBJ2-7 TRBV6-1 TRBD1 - CASKGQGARNEQYF TGTGCCAGCAAGGGACAGGGGGCGAGGAACGAGCAGTACTTC
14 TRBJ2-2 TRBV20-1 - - CSARPGLGTGELFF TGCAGTGCTAGACCGGGACTGGGGACCGGGGAGCTGTTTTTT
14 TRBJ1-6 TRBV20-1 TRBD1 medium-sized CSASTGGDNSPLHF TGCAGTGCTTCCACAGGGGGCGATAATTCACCCCTCCACTTT
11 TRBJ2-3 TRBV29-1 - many CSVEEGDTQYF TGCAGCGTTGAGGAAGGAGATACGCAGTATTTT
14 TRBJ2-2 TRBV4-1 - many CASSPTRNTGELFF TGCGCCAGCAGTCCCACAAGAAACACCGGGGAGCTGTTTTTT
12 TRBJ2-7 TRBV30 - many CAWSRLGYEQYF TGTGCCTGGAGTCGACTAGGCTACGAGCAGTACTTC
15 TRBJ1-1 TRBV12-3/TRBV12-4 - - CASSPGGCLGTEAFF TGTGCCAGCAGTCCGGGGGGGTGTTTGGGCACTGAAGCTTTCTTT
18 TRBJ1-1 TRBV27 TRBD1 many CASSLRGTRDSPKNGAFF TGTGCCAGCAGTTTAAGGGGCACCCGGGACAGCCCTAAGAATGGAGCTTTCTTT